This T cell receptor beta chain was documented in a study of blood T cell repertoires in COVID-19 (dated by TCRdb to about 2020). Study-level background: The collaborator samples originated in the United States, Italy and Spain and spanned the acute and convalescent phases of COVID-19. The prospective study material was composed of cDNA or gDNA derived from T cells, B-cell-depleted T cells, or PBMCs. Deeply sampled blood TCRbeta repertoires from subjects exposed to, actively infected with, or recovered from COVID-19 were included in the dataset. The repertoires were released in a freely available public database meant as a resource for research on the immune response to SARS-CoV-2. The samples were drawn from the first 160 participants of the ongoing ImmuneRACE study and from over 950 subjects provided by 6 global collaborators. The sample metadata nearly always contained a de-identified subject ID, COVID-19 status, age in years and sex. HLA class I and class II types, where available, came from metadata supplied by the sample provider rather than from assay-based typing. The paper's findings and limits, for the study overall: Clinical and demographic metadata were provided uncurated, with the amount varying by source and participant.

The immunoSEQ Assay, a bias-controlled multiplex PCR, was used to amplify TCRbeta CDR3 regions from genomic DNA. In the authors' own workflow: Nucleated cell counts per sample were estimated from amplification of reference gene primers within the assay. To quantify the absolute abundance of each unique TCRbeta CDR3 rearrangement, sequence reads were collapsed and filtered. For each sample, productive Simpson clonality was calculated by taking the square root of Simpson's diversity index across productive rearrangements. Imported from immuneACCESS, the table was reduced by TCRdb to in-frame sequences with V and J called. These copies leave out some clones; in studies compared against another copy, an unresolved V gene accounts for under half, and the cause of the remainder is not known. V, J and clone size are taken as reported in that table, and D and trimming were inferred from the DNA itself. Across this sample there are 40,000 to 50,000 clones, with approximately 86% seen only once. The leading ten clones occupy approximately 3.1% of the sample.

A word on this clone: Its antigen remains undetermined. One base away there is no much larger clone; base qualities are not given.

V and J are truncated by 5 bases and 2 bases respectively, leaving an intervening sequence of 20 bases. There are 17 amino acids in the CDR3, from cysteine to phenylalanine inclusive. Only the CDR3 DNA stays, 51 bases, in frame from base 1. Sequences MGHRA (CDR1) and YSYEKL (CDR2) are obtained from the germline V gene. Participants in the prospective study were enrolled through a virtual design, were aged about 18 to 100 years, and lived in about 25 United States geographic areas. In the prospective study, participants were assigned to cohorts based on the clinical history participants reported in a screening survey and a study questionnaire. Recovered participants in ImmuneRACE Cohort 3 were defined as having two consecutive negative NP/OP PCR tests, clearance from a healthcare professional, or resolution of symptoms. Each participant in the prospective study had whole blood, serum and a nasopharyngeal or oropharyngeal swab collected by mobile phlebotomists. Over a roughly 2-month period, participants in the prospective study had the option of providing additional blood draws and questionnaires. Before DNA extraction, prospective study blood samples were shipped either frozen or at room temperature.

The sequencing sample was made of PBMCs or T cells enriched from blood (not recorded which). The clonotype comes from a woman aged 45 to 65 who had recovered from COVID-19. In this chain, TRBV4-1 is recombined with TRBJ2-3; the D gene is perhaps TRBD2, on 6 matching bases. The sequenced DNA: TGCGCCAGCAGCTCATACGGACCCCGGGAGCTCACAGATACGCAGTATTTT. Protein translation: CASSSYGPRELTDTQYF.